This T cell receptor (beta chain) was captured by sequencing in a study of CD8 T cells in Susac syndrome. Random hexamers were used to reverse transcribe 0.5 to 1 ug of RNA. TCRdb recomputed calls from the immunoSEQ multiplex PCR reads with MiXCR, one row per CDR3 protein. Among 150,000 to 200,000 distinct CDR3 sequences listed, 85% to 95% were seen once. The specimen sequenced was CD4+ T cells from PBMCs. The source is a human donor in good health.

In nucleotides, the CDR3 is TGTGCCAGCAGTTTAGAACGGGTCACGCAGCCCCAGCATTTT. It codes for CASSLERVTQPQHF. The V gene is TRBV12-3 or TRBV12-4, the J gene TRBJ1-5, with D unclear. Deletions cut 1 base from V and 7 bases from J, with 11 bases between. CDR3 length: 14 residues.